This is a list of T cell receptor beta chains from one sample in a study of long-term antiretroviral therapy in people with HIV. The method was immunoSEQ multiplex PCR; TCRdb's version includes in-frame clones alone and lacks a portion of them. The sample carries about 22,000 clones, under 85% recorded once. The sample consisted of unsorted PBMCs, taken 0.5 years before starting antiretroviral therapy. These receptors all come from a man between 35 and 55 years old with HIV. The CDR3 runs from the conserved cysteine through the conserved F or W. The D gene is left open where the match is weak. Size tells how often a clone was seen (once, few, many) or the class of an expanded clone, and some rows leave it out.

>TRBJ1-5|TRBV5-6|NA|NA
TGTGCCAGCAGCTTGGGAGGGGGGAGCAATCAGCCCCAGCATTTT
CASSLGGGSNQPQHF
>TRBJ1-1|TRBV5-4|NA|NA
TGTGCCAGCAGCTCATACAGGGAGGGCACTGAAGCTTTCTTT
CASSSYREGTEAFF
>TRBJ1-6|TRBV16|NA|NA
TGTGCCAGCAGCCACACGACAGGACCTAATTCACCCCTCCACTTT
CASSHTTGPNSPLHF
>TRBJ1-1|TRBV6-5|NA|NA
TGTGCCAGCAGTTACCGGGGCATGAACACTGAAGCTTTCTTT
CASSYRGMNTEAFF
>TRBJ2-7|TRBV11-2|NA|TRBD1
TGTGCCAGCAGCTTAGTAGGGGTAGCCGGGACAGCTGTTGGCGAGCAGTACTTC
CASSLVGVAGTAVGEQYF
>TRBJ2-3|TRBV7-8|NA|TRBD2
TGTGCCAGCAGACGCCTAAGCCTCCTAGCGGGGGGACTAATAAGCACAGATACGCAGTATTTT
CASRRLSLLAGGLISTDTQYF
>TRBJ2-7|TRBV7-9|NA|TRBD1
TGTGCCAGCAGACAGGGGACCTACGAGCAGTACTTC
CASRQGTYEQYF
>TRBJ2-3|TRBV9|NA|NA
TGTGCCAGCAGCGTAGTCGTAGGGGGCACAGATACGCAGTATTTT
CASSVVVGGTDTQYF
>TRBJ1-2|TRBV23-1|NA|NA
TGCGCCAGCAGTCCTTATAACACCTTC
CASSPYNTF
>TRBJ2-5|TRBV5-4|NA|NA
TGTGCCAGCAGCTTGAAAGGTCCAGAGACCCAGTACTTC
CASSLKGPETQYF
>TRBJ1-2|TRBV27|NA|NA
TGTGCCAGCAGTTCATACAACTATGGCTACACCTTC
CASSSYNYGYTF
>TRBJ2-2|TRBV7-2|NA|NA
TGTGCCAGCAGTTCCTCCCGGGGCACCGGGGAGCTGTTTTTT
CASSSSRGTGELFF
>TRBJ2-3|TRBV29-1|NA|NA
TGCAGCGCCGGGTGGTTGGGAGGCACAGATACGCAGTATTTT
CSAGWLGGTDTQYF
>TRBJ2-7|TRBV5-1|NA|NA
TGCGCCAGCAGCTCCTTAAATTACGAGCAGTACTTC
CASSSLNYEQYF
>TRBJ1-6|TRBV7-2|NA|NA
TGTGCCAGCAGCCCAAATGGGAGGGCTAATTCACCCCTCCACTTT
CASSPNGRANSPLHF
>TRBJ1-1|TRBV6-5|NA|NA
TGTGCCAGCAGTCCGGACGGAAACACTGAAGCTTTCTTT
CASSPDGNTEAFF
>TRBJ1-4|TRBV13|NA|NA
TGTGCCAGCAGCTTAAATCAAGGGGCCGCTGTCGAAAAACTGTTTTTT
CASSLNQGAAVEKLFF
>TRBJ2-5|TRBV4-2|NA|TRBD2
TGTGCCAGCAGCCAAACTAGCGGGGGGCCGCAAGAGACCCAGTACTTC
CASSQTSGGPQETQYF
>TRBJ2-5|TRBV4-2|NA|TRBD2
TGTGCCAGCAGCCAATATGAGCGGGGGACCCAAGAGACCCAGTACTTC
CASSQYERGTQETQYF
>TRBJ2-7|TRBV2|NA|NA
TGTGCCAGCACGCCTAGCGCGGCATTCTACGAGCAGTACTTC
CASTPSAAFYEQYF
>TRBJ2-2|TRBV7-9|NA|TRBD1
TGTGCCAGCAGATCGGGACAGGGGGCGTCCGGGGAGCTGTTTTTT
CASRSGQGASGELFF
>TRBJ1-1|TRBV6-6|NA|NA
TGTGCCAGCAGTTACCTTAGTCAGGTGAACACTGAAGCTTTCTTT
CASSYLSQVNTEAFF
>TRBJ2-7|TRBV4-1|once|TRBD1
TGCGCCAGCAGTCAGACAGGGGGGACCTACGAGCAGTACTTC
CASSQTGGTYEQYF
>TRBJ2-1|TRBV2|NA|TRBD2
TGTGCCAGCAGTGAGGCCAGCGGGGGGAATGTTGAGCAGTTCTTC
CASSEASGGNVEQFF
>TRBJ1-4|TRBV4-2|once|NA
TGTGCCAGCAGCCAAGCAGGGGCACTTAATGAAAAACTGTTTTTT
CASSQAGALNEKLFF
>TRBJ1-2|TRBV10-2|few|NA
TGCGCCAGCACTCCCGACTACTATGGCTACACCTTC
CASTPDYYGYTF
>TRBJ2-2|TRBV6-5|NA|TRBD1
TGTGCCAGCAGTACAGGGGGCGCCGACACCGGGGAGCTGTTTTTT
CASSTGGADTGELFF
>TRBJ2-2|TRBV19|NA|NA
TGTGCCACCACGGGGCGTGGACACACCGGGGAGCTGTTTTTT
CATTGRGHTGELFF
>TRBJ2-7|TRBV10-3|once|NA
TGTGCCACCGGAGGGTTCTCCTACGAGCAGTACTTC
CATGGFSYEQYF
>TRBJ2-1|TRBV9|NA|NA
TGTGCCAGCAGCGTAGAGGAAAGGGGGAGGTACCCCTACAATGAGCAGTTCTTC
CASSVEERGRYPYNEQFF
>TRBJ2-1|TRBV9|once|NA
TGTGCCAGCAGCTTAGGGAATGAGCAGTTCTTC
CASSLGNEQFF
>TRBJ1-1|TRBV30|NA|TRBD1
TGTGCCTGCCCCGGACAGGGGAGAGAGGCTTTCTTT
CACPGQGREAFF
>TRBJ1-3|TRBV7-3|NA|NA
TGTGCCAGCAGCTATGGCTTGGGGAACACCATATATTTT
CASSYGLGNTIYF
>TRBJ2-5|TRBV18|NA|NA
TGTGCCAGCTCACCTCAGGCTAGCAAAGAGACCCAGTACTTC
CASSPQASKETQYF
>TRBJ2-7|TRBV21-1|NA|NA
TGTGCCAGCAGCAAGGGGGGGCCGGGACAGCGACCCTACGAGCAGTACTTC
CASSKGGPGQRPYEQYF
>TRBJ2-2|TRBV7-2|NA|TRBD2
TGTGCCAGCAGCCGACTAGCGGGCGGGGAGCTGTTTTTT
CASSRLAGGELFF
>TRBJ1-3|TRBV18|NA|NA
TGTGCCAGCAATCAGGACATCTCTGGAAACACCATATATTTT
CASNQDISGNTIYF
>TRBJ1-3|TRBV19|NA|NA
TGTGCCAGTAGTACCTTACCTACGAGCTCTGGAAACACCATATATTTT
CASSTLPTSSGNTIYF
>TRBJ1-6|TRBV29-1|NA|TRBD1
TGCAGCGTTAATAAGATGGACAGGGAGAGTTCCTATAATTCACCCCTCCACTTT
CSVNKMDRESSYNSPLHF
>TRBJ2-5|TRBV28|NA|NA
TGTGCCAGCAGCACTCTAAGGGGCGGGCAAGAGACCCAGTACTTC
CASSTLRGGQETQYF
>TRBJ1-1|TRBV2|NA|NA
TGTGCCAGCGCAAGGCTGGTCACTGAAGCTTTCTTT
CASARLVTEAFF
>TRBJ2-7|TRBV9|few|TRBD2
TGTGCCAGCAGCGTAGCGGCGGGGGACGCCTACGAGCAGTACTTC
CASSVAAGDAYEQYF
>TRBJ2-2|TRBV5-1|NA|NA
TGCGCCAGCAGCTTAGGAGGCGTGGGCACCGGGGAGCTGTTTTTT
CASSLGGVGTGELFF
>TRBJ1-2|TRBV28|NA|NA
TGTGCCAGCAGTTTAAGGCCTACCATTAACTATGGCTACACCTTC
CASSLRPTINYGYTF
>TRBJ2-3|TRBV27|NA|NA
TGTGCCAGCAGGAAAGGGGCGCGGGGTATGGGCACAGATACGCAGTATTTT
CASRKGARGMGTDTQYF
>TRBJ1-1|TRBV7-2|NA|NA
TGTGCCAGCAGCTCGTACATGGGAATAACTGAAGCTTTCTTT
CASSSYMGITEAFF
>TRBJ1-1|TRBV10-1|NA|TRBD1
TGCGCCAGCAGTGAGCGGGACAGGGCCACTGAAGCTTTCTTT
CASSERDRATEAFF
>TRBJ1-3|TRBV7-8|NA|NA
TGTGCCAGCAGCCCCCCCCTAAGTTGGACACCAGGCTCTGGAAACACCATATATTTT
CASSPPLSWTPGSGNTIYF
>TRBJ1-5|TRBV6-6|NA|NA
TGTGCCAGCAGTCTACTGGGAGCCAACCCAAATCAGCCCCAGCATTTT
CASSLLGANPNQPQHF
>TRBJ1-1|TRBV6-5|NA|TRBD1
TGTGCCAGCAGTTACTCGGGACAGAACTTCGAAGCTTTCTTT
CASSYSGQNFEAFF
>TRBJ1-5|TRBV28|NA|NA
TGTGCCAGCAGTTTGTGGCAACGCCCCTTTGAGAGGCCCCAGCATTTT
CASSLWQRPFERPQHF
>TRBJ2-5|TRBV6-5|few|NA
TGTGCCAGTGGGAACCCTTGGGGGGAGACCCAGTACTTC
CASGNPWGETQYF
>TRBJ2-1|TRBV28|NA|NA
TGTGCCAGCAGGGGGCGGTACAATGAGCAGTTCTTC
CASRGRYNEQFF
>TRBJ2-2|TRBV10-1|NA|NA
TGCGCCAGCAGCGTGTCGTCTACCACCGGGGAGCTGTTTTTT
CASSVSSTTGELFF
>TRBJ1-1|TRBV28|NA|NA
TGTGCCAGCAGTCCACCCCCCGGGACTGAAGCTTTCTTT
CASSPPPGTEAFF
>TRBJ1-1|TRBV4-1|NA|NA
TGCGCCAGCAGCCAAACCCCCCGGGCAGAAGAAGCTTTCTTT
CASSQTPRAEEAFF